Presented here are 11 T cell receptor beta chains from one specimen sequenced in a study of identical twins. TCRdb re-derived calls from the 5' RACE reads in MiXCR, one entry per CDR3 protein. The sample has hundreds of thousands of distinct CDR3 sequences, roughly 12% seen once. These data also featured in a second study, about yellow fever vaccine responses in identical twins.

The sample comprised PBMCs. The receptors originated from a woman aged 18-30 years in good health.

In its sample, this clonotype was seen a few times. V is TRBV7-9 and J is TRBJ2-4, with D hard to call. Germline lookup yields CDR1 SEHNR and CDR2 FQNEAQ (reference sequence). The CDR3 has 14 amino acids. Between the trimmed V and J ends, which lost 1 base and 2 bases, there was a span of 6 bases. The CDR3 nucleotides are TGTGCCAGCAGCTTAGGAAACTCCAAAAACATTCAGTACTTC. It is translated as CASSLGNSKNIQYF.

The chain carries TRBV4-2 and TRBJ2-7; a weak D match, TRBD2 (5 bases). The J call could be wrong; TRBJ2-1 is a better fit for the DNA end. CDR3 length: 12 amino acids. The germline CDR1 and CDR2 sequences are LGHNA and YNFKEQ. CDR3: CASSQEETSQFF. The CDR3 coding sequence is TGTGCCAGCAGCCAAGAGGAAACTAGTCAGTTCTTC.

V is TRBV28 and J is TRBJ2-2; 7 bases agree with TRBD1. Germline trimming cut 5 bases from V and 3 bases from J; bases unmatched to any gene: 6. Germline CDR1 MDHEN, CDR2 SYDVKM. The CDR3 has 15 residues. The CDR3 region is CASSGRGWYTGELFF. CDR3 in DNA: TGTGCCAGCAGTGGCAGGGGGTGGTACACCGGGGAGCTGTTTTTT.

The V call is TRBV24-1, the J call TRBJ2-7; D might be TRBD1 or TRBD2, each matching 5 bases. V lost 4 bases, J lost 3 bases, and 15 bases lay in between. Germline V lookup: CDR1 KGHDR, CDR2 SFDVKD. The length of the CDR3 is 15 residues. CDR3 coding DNA: TGTGCCACCAGTGAAACCCGGGACGGGTTCTACGAGCAGTACGTC. Residues: CATSETRDGFYEQYV.

This clonotype showed up many times. The rearrangement links TRBV3-1 to TRBJ2-7; D is unresolved. The length of the CDR3 is 13 residues. Between the trimmed V and J ends, which lost 1 base and 2 bases, there was a span of 6 bases. The germline V gene has CDR1 LGHDT and CDR2 YNNKEL (reference sequence). The CDR3, as DNA: TGTGCCAGCAGCCAAGGGCAACCCTACGAGCAGTACTTC. Translated, it gives CASSQGQPYEQYF.

This clonotype has a handful of counts. This chain joins TRBV10-3 and TRBJ2-1; 7 positions match TRBD2. The J segment lost 0 bases and the V segment lost 6 bases, leaving 11 bases of the junction unmatched. This CDR3 is 17 amino acids long. The germline gives CDR1 ENHRY, CDR2 SYGVKD. In DNA, the CDR3 is TGTGCCATCAGCCCCCGGGACTACAAGAGCTCCTACAATGAGCAGTTCTTC. This encodes CAISPRDYKSSYNEQFF.

The rearrangement joins TRBV20-1 to TRBJ2-3; 7 bases agree with TRBD2. This CDR3 spans 15 amino acids. Germline V gene sequence: CDR1 DFQATT, CDR2 SNEGSKA (reference sequence). Losses at the gene ends were 0 bases for V and 1 base for J; bases not matched to a gene: 4. CDR3 in amino acids: CSARDALAGTDTQYF. CDR3 nucleotide sequence: TGCAGTGCTAGAGATGCGCTAGCGGGCACAGATACGCAGTATTTT.

The DNA of the CDR3 is TGTGCCAGCAGTTTTCGGCCCTCGGGCACCGGGGAGCTGTTTTTT. Amino acids: CASSFRPSGTGELFF. The chain combines TRBV6-2 or TRBV6-3 with TRBJ2-2; D is unresolved. The V and J ends lost 4 bases and 4 bases respectively, with 13 bases between them. This CDR3 is built from 15 residues. The germline V gene encodes CDR1 MNHEY and CDR2 SVGEGT.

This clonotype was detected a few times. This rearrangement joins TRBV11-2 to TRBJ2-1; 14 bases are shared with TRBD2. With V trimmed by 0 bases and J by 7 bases, 8 bases remained unmatched. This CDR3 is built from 18 residues. Germline V gene data show CDR1 as SGHAT and CDR2 as FQNNGV. CDR3 sequence reads: CASSLDSLGLAGANEQFF. DNA for the CDR3: TGTGCCAGCAGCTTAGATAGTTTGGGACTAGCGGGGGCTAATGAGCAGTTCTTC.

This clonotype came up a few times. The V call is TRBV9, the J call TRBJ1-5; D is unresolved. The germline gives CDR1 SGDLS, CDR2 YYNGEE. The CDR3 length is 15 residues. V shed 0 bases and J shed 5 bases, with 12 bases lying between them. The CDR3 loop is CASSVEAVFDQPQHF. The CDR3 nucleotides are TGTGCCAGCAGCGTAGAAGCAGTGTTTGATCAGCCCCAGCATTTT.

This clonotype was counted only a few times. The CDR3, as DNA: TGCGCCAGCAGCCGATGGGGGGGGCTGAACAATGAGCAGTTCTTC. It specifies CASSRWGGLNNEQFF. The chain links TRBV5-1 to TRBJ2-1; the D gene is possibly TRBD2 (7 bases). The CDR3 consists of 15 residues. Deletions cut 4 bases from V and 5 bases from J, with 16 bases between. CDR1 and CDR2 (germline): SGHRS, YFSETQ.